The subject of this entry is one TCR beta chain. This sample stems from a study of blood T cell repertoires in COVID-19. About the research overall: The United States, Italy and Spain provided the acute and convalescent COVID-19 samples. The analysed material was cDNA or gDNA that came from T cells, B-cell-depleted T cells, or PBMCs.

Source study methods: Estimation of nucleated cell counts was performed using reference gene primer amplification. TCRdb keeps only in-frame clones here, not all; method: immunoSEQ multiplex PCR. That table is the source of V, J and clone size, and D and trimming were worked out from the DNA. Of 65,000 to 75,000 clones in the sample, about 91% are singletons; the top ten hold over 10%. The CDR3 has 13 residues. The germline CDR1 and CDR2 sequences are PRHDT and FYEKMQ (reference sequence). With 4 bases removed from V and 2 bases from J, the gap between germline ends came to 9 bases. The chain is built from TRBV13 and TRBJ2-7; D possibly corresponds to TRBD2 (6 bases). The clonotype originates from a human donor with active COVID-19. The donor label of this sample is uncertain. The sequenced sample consisted of peripheral blood. The CDR3 bases are TGTGCCAGCAGCTGGAGGGGAACCTACGAGCAGTACTTC. Translating gives CASSWRGTYEQYF.